These 2 T cell receptor beta chains share one sample of origin, sequenced in a study of monozygotic twins with inflammatory bowel disease. TCRdb re-called the 5' RACE reads and catalogs CDR3 proteins one per entry, DNA excluded. This sample's table has approximately 100,000 distinct CDR3 sequences. Material: blood. Receptors were obtained from a human donor with ulcerative colitis or Crohn's disease, or a healthy co-twin of an affected twin (not recorded which).

The V call is TRBV6-1, the J call TRBJ2-1. The CDR3 totals 14 residues. Germline CDR1 is MNHNS and CDR2 is SASEGT. CDR3 loop: CASRGTTLYNEQFF.

J is TRBJ2-1 and V is TRBV20-1; the TRBD2 assignment by TCRdb is unverifiable without DNA. Germline CDR1 reads DFQATT; CDR2 reads SNEGSKA (reference sequence). This CDR3 is built from 15 residues. The CDR3 is CSASWRVGYYNEQFF.